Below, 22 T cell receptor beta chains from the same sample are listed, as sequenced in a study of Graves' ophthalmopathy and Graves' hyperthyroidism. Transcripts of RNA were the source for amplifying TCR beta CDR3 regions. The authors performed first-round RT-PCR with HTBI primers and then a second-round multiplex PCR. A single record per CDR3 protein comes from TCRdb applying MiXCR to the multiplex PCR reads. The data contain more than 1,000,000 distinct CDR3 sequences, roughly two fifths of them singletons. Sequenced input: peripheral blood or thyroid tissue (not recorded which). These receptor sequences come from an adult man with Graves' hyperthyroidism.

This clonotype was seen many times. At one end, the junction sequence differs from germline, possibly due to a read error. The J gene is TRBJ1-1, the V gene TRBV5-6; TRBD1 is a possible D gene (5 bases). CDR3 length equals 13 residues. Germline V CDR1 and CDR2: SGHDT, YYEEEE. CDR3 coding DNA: TGCGCCAGCAGCTTGGTTAGGGGCACTGAAGCTTTCTTT. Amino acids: CASSLVRGTEAFF.

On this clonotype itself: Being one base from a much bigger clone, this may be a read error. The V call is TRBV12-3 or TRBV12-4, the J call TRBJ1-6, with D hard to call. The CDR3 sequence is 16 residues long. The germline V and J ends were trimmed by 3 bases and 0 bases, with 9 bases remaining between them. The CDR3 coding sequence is TGTGCCAGCAGTTTCAGGAATGGCTCCTATAATTCACCCCTCCACTTT. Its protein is CASSFRNGSYNSPLHF.

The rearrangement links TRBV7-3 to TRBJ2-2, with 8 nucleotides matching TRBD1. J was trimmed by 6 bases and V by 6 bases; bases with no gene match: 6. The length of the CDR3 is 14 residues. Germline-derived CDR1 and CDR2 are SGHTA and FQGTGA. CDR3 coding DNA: TGTGCCAGCAGGCAGGGGGCGGGCGCCGGGGAGCTGTTTTTT. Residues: CASRQGAGAGELFF.

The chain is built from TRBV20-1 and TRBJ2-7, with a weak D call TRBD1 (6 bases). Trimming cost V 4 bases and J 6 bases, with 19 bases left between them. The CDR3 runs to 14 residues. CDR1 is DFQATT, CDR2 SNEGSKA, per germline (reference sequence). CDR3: CSAKRNRVRVEQYF. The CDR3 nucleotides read TGCAGTGCTAAGCGTAACAGGGTTAGGGTCGAGCAGTACTTC.

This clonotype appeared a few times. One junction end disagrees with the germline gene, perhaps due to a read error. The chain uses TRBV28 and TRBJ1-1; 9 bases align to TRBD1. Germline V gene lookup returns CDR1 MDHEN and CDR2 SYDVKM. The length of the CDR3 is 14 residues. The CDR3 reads CASSSGQGDTESFF. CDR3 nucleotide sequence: TGTGCCAGCAGCTCGGGACAGGGAGACACTGAATCTTTCTTT.

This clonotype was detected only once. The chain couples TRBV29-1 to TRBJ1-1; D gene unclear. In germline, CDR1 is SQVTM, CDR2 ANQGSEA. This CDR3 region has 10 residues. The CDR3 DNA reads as TGCAGTAACTCCCGGAGGACAGCTTTCTTT. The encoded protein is CSNSRRTAFF.

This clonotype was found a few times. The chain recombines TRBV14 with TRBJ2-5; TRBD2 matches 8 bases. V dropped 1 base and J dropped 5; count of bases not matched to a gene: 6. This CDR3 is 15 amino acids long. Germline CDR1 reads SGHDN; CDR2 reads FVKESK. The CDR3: CASSQALAAVETQYF. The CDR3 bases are TGTGCCAGCAGCCAAGCACTAGCGGCAGTGGAGACCCAGTACTTC.

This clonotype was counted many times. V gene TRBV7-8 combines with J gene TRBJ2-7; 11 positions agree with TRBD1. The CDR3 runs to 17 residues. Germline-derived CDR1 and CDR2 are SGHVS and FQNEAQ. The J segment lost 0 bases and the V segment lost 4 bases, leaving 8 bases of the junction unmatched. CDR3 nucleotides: TGTGCCAGCAGCTCGGCCTCCGGGACAGGGGGCTCCTACGAGCAGTACTTC. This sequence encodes CASSSASGTGGSYEQYF.

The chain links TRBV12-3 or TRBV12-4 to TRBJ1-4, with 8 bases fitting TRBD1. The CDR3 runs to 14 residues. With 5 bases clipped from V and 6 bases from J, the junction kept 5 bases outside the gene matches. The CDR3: CASSPTGVDEKLFF. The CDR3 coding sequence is TGTGCCAGCAGTCCGACAGGGGTGGATGAAAAACTGTTTTTT.

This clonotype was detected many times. The CDR3 DNA sequence: TGTGCCAGCAGTTCGGGGAATGGCTACACCTTC. Its protein product is CASSSGNGYTF. V gene TRBV6-2 or TRBV6-3 combines with J gene TRBJ1-2, with D unclear. The CDR3 contains 11 residues. V was pared by 4 bases and J by 6 bases, with 6 bases between. CDR1 MNHEY and CDR2 SVGEGT come from the germline V gene.

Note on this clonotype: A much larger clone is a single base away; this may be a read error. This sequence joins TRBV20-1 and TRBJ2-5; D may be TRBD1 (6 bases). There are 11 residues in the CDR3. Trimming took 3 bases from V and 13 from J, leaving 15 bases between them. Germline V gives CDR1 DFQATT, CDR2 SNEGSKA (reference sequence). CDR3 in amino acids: CSASVTGQTYF. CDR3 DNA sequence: TGCAGTGCTAGCGTAACAGGACAGACGTACTTC.

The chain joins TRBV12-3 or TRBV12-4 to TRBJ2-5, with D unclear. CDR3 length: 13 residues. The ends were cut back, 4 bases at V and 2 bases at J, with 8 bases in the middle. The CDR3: CASSYAFQETQYF. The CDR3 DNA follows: TGTGCCAGCAGTTATGCATTTCAAGAGACCCAGTACTTC.

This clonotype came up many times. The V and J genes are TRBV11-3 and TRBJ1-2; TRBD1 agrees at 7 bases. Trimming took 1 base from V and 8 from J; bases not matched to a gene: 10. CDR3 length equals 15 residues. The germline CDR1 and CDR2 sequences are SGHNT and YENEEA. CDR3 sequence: CASSLVQGKWCGYTF. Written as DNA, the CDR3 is TGTGCCAGCAGCTTAGTACAGGGGAAGTGGTGCGGCTACACCTTC.

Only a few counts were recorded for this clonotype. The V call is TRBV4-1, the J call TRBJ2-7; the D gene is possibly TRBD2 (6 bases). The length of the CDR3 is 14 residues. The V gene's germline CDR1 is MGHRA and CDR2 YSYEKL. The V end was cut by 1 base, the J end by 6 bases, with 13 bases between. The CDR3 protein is CASSQVIAEGEQYF. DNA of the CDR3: TGCGCCAGCAGCCAAGTAATAGCGGAGGGCGAGCAGTACTTC.

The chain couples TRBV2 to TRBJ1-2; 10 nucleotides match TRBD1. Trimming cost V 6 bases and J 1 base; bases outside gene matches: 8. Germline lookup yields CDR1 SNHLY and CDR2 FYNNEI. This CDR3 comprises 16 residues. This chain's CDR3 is CASSEDRGVFNYGYTF. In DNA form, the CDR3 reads TGTGCCAGCAGCGAGGACAGGGGGGTTTTTAACTATGGCTACACCTTC. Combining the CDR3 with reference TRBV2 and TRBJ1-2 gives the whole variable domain EPEVTQTPSHQVTQMGQEVILRCVPISNHLYFYWYRQILGQKVEFLVSFYNNEISEKSEIFDDQFSVERPDGSNFTLKIRSTKLEDSAMYFCASSEDRGVFNYGYTFGSGTRLTVV.

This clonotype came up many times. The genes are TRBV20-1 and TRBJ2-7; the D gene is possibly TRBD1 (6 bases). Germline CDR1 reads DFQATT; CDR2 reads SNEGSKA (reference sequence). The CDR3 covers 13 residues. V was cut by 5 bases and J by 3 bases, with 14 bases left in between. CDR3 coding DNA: TGCAGTGCTGGGGGACATGGAGTCTACGAGCAGTACTTC. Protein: CSAGGHGVYEQYF.

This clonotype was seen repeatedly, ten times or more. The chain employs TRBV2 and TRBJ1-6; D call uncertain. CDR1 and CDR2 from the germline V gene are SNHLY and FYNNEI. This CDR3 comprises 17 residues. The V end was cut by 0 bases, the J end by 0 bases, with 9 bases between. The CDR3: CASSEAWKSSYNSPLHF. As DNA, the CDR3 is TGTGCCAGCAGTGAAGCGTGGAAGAGCTCCTATAATTCACCCCTCCACTTT.

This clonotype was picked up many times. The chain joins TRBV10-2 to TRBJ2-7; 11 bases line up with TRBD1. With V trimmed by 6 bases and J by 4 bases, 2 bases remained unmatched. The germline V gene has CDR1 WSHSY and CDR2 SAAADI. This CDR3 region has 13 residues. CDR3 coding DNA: TGCGCCAGCAGGGGACAGGGGGTTTACGAGCAGTACTTC. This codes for CASRGQGVYEQYF.

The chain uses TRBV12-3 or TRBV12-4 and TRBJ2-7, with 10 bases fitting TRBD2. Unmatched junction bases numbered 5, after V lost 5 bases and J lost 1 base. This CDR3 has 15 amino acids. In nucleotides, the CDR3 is TGTGCCAGCAGTCCCCCGACTAGCGGGTCCTACGAGCAGTACTTC. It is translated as CASSPPTSGSYEQYF.

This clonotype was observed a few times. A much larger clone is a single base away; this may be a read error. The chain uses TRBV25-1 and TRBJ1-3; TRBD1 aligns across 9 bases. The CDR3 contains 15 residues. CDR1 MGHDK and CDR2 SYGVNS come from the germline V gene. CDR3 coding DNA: TGTGCCAGCAGCTGGGGGACAGGGACTGGAAGCACCATATATTTT. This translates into CASSWGTGTGSTIYF.

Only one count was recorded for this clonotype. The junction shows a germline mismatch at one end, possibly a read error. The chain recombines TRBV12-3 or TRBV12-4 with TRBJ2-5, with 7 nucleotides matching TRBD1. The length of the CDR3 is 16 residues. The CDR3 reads CASSFWTGSFGETQYF. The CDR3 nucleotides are TGTGCCAGCAGTTTCTGGACAGGCTCATTCGGGGAGACTCAGTACTTC.

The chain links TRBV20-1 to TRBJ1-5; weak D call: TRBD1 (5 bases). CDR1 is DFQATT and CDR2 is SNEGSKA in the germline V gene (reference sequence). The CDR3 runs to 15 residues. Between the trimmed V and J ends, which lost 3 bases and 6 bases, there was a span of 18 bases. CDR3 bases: TGCAGTGCTAGGCCCCGGGACGCACCAGGTCAGCCCCAGCATTTT. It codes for CSARPRDAPGQPQHF.